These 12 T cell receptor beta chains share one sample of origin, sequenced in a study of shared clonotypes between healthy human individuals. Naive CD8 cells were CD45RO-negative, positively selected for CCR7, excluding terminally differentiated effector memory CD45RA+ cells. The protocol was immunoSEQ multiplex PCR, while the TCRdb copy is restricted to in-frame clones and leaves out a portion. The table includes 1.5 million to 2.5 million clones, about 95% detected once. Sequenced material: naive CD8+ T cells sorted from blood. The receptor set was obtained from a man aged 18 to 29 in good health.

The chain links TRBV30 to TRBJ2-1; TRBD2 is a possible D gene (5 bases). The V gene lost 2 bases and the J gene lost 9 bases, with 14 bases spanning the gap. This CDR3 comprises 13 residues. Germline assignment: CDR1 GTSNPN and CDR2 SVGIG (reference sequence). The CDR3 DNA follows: TGTGCCTGGAGTTTGGTGGGAGCAGGTGAGCAGTTCTTC. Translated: CAWSLVGAGEQFF.

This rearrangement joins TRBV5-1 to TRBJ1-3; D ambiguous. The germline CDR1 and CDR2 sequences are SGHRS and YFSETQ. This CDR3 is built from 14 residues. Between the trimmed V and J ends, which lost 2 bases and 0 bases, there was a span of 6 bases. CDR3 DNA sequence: TGCGCCAGCAGCTTAGACATCTCTGGAAACACCATATATTTT. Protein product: CASSLDISGNTIYF.

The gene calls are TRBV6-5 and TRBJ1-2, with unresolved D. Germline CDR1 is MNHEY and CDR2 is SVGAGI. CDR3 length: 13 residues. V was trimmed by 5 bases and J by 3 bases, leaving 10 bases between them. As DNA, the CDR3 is TGTGCCAGCAGTCCCCTCCTACACTATGGCTACACCTTC. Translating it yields CASSPLLHYGYTF.

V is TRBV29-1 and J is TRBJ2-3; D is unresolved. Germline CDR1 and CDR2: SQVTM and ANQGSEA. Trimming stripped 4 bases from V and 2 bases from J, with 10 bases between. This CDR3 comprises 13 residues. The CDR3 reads CSVGHSYTDTQYF. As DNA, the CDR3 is TGCAGCGTTGGACATTCCTACACAGATACGCAGTATTTT.

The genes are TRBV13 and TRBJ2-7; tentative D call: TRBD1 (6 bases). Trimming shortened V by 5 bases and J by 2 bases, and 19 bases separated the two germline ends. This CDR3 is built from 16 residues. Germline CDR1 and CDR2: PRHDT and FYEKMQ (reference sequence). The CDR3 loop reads CASSPVRGEFPYEQYF. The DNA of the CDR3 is TGTGCCAGCAGCCCAGTCAGGGGAGAGTTCCCCTACGAGCAGTACTTC.

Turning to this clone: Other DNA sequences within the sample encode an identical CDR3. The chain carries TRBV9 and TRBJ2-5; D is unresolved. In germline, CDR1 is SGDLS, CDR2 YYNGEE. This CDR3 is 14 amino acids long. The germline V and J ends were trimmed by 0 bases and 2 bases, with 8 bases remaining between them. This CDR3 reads CASSVAGVQETQYF. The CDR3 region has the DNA TGTGCCAGCAGCGTAGCAGGTGTTCAAGAGACCCAGTACTTC.

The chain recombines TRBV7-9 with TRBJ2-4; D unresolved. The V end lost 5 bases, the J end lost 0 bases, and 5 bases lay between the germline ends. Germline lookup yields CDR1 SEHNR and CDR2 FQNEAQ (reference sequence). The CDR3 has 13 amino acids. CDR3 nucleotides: TGTGCCAGCAGCCCGATAGCCAAAAACATTCAGTACTTC. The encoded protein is CASSPIAKNIQYF.

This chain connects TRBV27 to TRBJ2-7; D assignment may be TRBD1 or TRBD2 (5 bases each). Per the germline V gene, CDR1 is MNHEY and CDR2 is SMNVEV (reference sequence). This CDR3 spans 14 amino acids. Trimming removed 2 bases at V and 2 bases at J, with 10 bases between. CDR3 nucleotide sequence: TGTGCCAGCAGTTTAGAGGGGAACACCTACGAGCAGTACTTC. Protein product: CASSLEGNTYEQYF.

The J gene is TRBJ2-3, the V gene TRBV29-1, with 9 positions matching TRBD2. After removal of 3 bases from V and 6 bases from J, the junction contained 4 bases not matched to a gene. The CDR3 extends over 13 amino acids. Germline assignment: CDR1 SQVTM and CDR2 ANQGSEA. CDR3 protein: CSVEGLALDTQYF. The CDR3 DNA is TGCAGCGTTGAGGGACTAGCATTGGATACGCAGTATTTT.

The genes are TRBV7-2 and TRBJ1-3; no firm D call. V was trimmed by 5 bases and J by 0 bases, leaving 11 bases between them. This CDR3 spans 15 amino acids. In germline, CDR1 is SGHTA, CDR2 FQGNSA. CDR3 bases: TGTGCCAGCAGCCCGGACGGTGACTCTGGAAACACCATATATTTT. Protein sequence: CASSPDGDSGNTIYF.

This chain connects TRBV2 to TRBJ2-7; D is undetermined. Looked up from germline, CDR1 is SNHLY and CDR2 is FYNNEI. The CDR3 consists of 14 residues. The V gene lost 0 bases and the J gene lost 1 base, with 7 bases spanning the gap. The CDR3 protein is CASSEADQSYEQYF. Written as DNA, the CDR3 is TGTGCCAGCAGTGAAGCTGATCAGTCCTACGAGCAGTACTTC.

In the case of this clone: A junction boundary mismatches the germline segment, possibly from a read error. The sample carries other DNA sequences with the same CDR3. The CDR3 spells CASSLSGGNQPQHF. The CDR3 DNA is TGTGCCAGCAGCTTATCTGGGGGCAACCAGCCCCAGCATTTT. The V call is TRBV7-9, the J call TRBJ1-5; D may be TRBD1 (6 bases). Germline CDR1 SEHNR, CDR2 FQNEAQ (reference sequence). This CDR3 is 14 amino acids long.